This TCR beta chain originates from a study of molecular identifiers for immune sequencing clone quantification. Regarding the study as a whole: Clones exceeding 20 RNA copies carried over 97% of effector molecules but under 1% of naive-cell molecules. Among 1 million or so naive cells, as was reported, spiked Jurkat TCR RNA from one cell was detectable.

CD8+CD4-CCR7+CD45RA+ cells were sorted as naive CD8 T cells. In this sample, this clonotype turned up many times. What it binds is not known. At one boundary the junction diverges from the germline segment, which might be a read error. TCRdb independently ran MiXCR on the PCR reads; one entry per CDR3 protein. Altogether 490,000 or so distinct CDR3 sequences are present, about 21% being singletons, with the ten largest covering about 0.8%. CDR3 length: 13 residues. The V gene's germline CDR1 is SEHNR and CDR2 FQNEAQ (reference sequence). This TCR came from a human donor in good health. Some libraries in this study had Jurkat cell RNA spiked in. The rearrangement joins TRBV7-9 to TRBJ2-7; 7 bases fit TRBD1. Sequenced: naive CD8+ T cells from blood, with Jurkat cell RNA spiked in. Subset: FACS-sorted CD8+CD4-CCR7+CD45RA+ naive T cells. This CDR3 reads CASSPTGSYEQYF. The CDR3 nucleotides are TGCGCCAGCAGCCCGACAGGGTCGTACGAGCAGTACTTC.